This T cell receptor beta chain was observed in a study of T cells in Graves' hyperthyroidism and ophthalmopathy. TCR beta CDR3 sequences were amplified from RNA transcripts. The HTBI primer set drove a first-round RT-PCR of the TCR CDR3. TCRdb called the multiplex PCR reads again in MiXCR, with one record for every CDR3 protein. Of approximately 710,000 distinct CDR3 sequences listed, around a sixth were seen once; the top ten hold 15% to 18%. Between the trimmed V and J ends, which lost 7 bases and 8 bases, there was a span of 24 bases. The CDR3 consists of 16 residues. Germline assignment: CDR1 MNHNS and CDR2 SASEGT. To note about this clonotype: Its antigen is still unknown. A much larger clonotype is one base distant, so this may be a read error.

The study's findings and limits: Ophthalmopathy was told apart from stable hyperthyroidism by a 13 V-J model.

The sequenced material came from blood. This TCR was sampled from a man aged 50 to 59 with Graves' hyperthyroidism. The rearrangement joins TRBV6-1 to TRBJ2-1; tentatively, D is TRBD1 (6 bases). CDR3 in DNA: TGTGCCAGCACCCAATTCCAGGGGTCACACCACGATGAGCAGTTCTTC. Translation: CASTQFQGSHHDEQFF.